These T cell receptor beta chains were read from a single sample in a study of T cell responses to AZD1222 COVID-19 vaccine. Sequenced by immunoSEQ multiplex PCR; TCRdb stores in-frame clones only, minus some. Seen here are fewer than 150,000 clones, 70% to 90% observed once, and the top ten hold less than 6%. Source: peripheral blood, taken on day 0 of AZD1222 vaccination. The receptor set was obtained from an adult in good health. Both conserved end residues are trimmed from each CDR3.

CDR3 length	V gene	J gene	CDR3 protein
13	TRBV27	TRBJ1-5	ASRAGQGNWQPQH
15	TRBV3-1/TRBV3-2	TRBJ2-3	ASSQDRGQGYTDTQY
12	TRBV6-5	TRBJ1-4	ASSSDRPNEKLF
14	TRBV10-3	TRBJ1-4	AISESATGTNEKLF
15	TRBV28	TRBJ1-6	ASLTGGAKTYNSPLH
14	TRBV10-3	TRBJ2-2	AISDGGGAVTGELF
12	TRBV6-5	TRBJ2-7	ASSLASGVGEQY
13	TRBV27	TRBJ1-6	ASSLNRGLNSPLH
12	TRBV7-8	TRBJ2-7	ASSSLTLMGEQY
13	TRBV6-2/TRBV6-3	TRBJ1-2	ASSYSTGQNYGYT
13	TRBV5-1	TRBJ1-5	ASSLGTGVRQPQH
13	TRBV10-3	TRBJ2-3	AISEASGVLDTQY
13	TRBV6-5	TRBJ2-5	ASRTGAGYRETQY
14	TRBV5-1	TRBJ2-7	ASSLAGPGGRDEQY
11	TRBV27	TRBJ2-1	ASSLERYNEQF
12	TRBV19	TRBJ1-5	ASSGQFSNQPQH
13	TRBV9	TRBJ2-5	ASSGSSGVQETQY
11	TRBV5-1	TRBJ2-5	ASRVGGIETQY
13	TRBV6-5	TRBJ1-2	ASSYVQGGRMGYT
12	TRBV2	TRBJ1-5	ASTRGGGNQPQH
15	TRBV18	TRBJ1-1	ASSPYGQGLIWTEAF
11	TRBV4-3	TRBJ2-1	ASSLSRNNEQF
11	TRBV4-3	TRBJ1-5	ASSQEAGQPQH
12	TRBV27	TRBJ2-7	ASSRRAGEDEQY
10	TRBV7-2	TRBJ2-5	ASSSVSETQY
13	TRBV6-5	TRBJ2-7	ASSSPSGGANEQY
16	TRBV7-9	TRBJ1-5	ASSSARDRVFGDQPQH
14	TRBV5-1	TRBJ1-3	ASSPGQIPSGNTIY
11	TRBV3-1/TRBV3-2	TRBJ1-2	ASSQAGVGGYT
14	TRBV4-1	TRBJ2-4	ASSQDSGADKNIQY
13	TRBV6-6	TRBJ1-4	ASSYVEGGVEKLF
12	TRBV6-5	TRBJ1-6	ASTEQGENSPLH
13	TRBV7-2	TRBJ1-3	ASSLGAGSGNTIY
18	TRBV3-1/TRBV3-2	TRBJ1-1	ASSQFLGQGVWSGNTEAF
15	TRBV4-1	TRBJ1-1	ASSPRGQGDVNTEAF
15	TRBV15	TRBJ1-1	ATSRDSLDRLGTEAF
14	TRBV7-2	TRBJ1-5	ASSLVTGGGNQPQH
14	TRBV4-3	TRBJ2-1	ASSQGNGGAPAEQF
9	TRBV6-2/TRBV6-3	TRBJ2-5	ASSYGETQY
11	TRBV7-3	TRBJ1-2	ASSLSQENGYT
13	TRBV20-1	TRBJ2-5	SASYLYKGGETQY
12	TRBV10-3	TRBJ1-1	AISVTGENTEAF
8	TRBV20-1	TRBJ2-5	SPRRETQY
11	TRBV7-2	TRBJ1-2	ASTEAGVIGYT
13	TRBV6-5	TRBJ2-7	ASRSTSTPSYEQY
12	TRBV4-3	TRBJ1-1	ASSQDRGYTEAF
13	TRBV7-2	TRBJ1-3	ASSAGAQSGNTIY
13	TRBV7-9	TRBJ2-3	ASSLGDSITDTQY